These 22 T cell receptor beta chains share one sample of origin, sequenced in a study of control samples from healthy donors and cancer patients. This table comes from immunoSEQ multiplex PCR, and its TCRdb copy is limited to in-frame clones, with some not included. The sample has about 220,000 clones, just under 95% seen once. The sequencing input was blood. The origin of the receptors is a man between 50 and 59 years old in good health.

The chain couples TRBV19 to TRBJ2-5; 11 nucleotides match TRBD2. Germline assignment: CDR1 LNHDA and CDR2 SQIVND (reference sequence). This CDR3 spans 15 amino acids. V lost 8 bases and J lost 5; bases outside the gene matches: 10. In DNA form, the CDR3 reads TGTGCCAGTGGGTCCCTAGCGGGGGGATTGGAGACCCAGTACTTC. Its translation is CASGSLAGGLETQYF. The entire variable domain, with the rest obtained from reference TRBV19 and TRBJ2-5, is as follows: DGGITQSPKYLFRKEGQNVTLSCEQNLNHDAMYWYRQDPGQGLRLIYYSQIVNDFQKGDIAEGYSVSREKKESFPLTVTSAQKNPTAFYLCASGSLAGGLETQYFGPGTRLLVL.

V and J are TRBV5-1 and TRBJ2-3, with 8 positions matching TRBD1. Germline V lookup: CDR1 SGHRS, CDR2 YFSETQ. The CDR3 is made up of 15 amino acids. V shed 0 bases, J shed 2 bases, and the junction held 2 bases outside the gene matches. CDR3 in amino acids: CASSLGQGLTDTQYF. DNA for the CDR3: TGCGCCAGCAGCTTGGGACAGGGGCTCACAGATACGCAGTATTTT.

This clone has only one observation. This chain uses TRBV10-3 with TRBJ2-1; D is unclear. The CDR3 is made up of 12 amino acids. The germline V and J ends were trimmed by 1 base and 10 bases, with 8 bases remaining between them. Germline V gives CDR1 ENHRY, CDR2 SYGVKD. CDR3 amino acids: CAISEWAGEQFF. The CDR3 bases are TGTGCCATCAGTGAGTGGGCCGGGGAGCAGTTCTTC.

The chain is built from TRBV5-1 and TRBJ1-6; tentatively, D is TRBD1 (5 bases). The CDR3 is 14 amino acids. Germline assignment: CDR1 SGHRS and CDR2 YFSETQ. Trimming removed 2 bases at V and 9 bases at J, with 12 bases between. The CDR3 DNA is TGCGCCAGCAGCTTCGAGGGGCACGGTTCACCCCTCCACTTT. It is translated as CASSFEGHGSPLHF.

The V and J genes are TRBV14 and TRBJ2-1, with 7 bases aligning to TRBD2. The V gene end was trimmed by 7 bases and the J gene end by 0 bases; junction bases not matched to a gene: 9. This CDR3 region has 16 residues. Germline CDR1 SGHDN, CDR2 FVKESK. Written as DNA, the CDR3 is TGTGCCAGCACAGGTAGCGGGCCGAGCTCCTACAATGAGCAGTTCTTC. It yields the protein CASTGSGPSSYNEQFF.

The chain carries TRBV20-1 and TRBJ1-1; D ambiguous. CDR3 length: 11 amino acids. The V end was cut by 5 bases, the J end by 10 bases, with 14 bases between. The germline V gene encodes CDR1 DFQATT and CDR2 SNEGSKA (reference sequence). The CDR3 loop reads CSAAGMGLAFF. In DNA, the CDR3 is TGCAGTGCTGCTGGGATGGGTTTAGCTTTCTTT.

The CDR3 DNA follows: TGTGCCAGCAGTTACCGGGACAGGGGGAACTATGGCTACACCTTC. Translation: CASSYRDRGNYGYTF. The chain employs TRBV6-5 and TRBJ1-2; 11 bases are shared with TRBD1. The CDR3 is 15 amino acids. Germline V lookup: CDR1 MNHEY, CDR2 SVGAGI. With V trimmed by 2 bases and J by 2 bases, 1 base remained unmatched.

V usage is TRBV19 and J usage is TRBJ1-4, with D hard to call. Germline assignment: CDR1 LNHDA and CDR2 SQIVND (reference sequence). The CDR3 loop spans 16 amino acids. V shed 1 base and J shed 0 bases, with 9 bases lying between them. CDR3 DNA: TGTGCCAGTAGTATAGGGGTTCAAGCAACTAATGAAAAACTGTTTTTT. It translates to CASSIGVQATNEKLFF.

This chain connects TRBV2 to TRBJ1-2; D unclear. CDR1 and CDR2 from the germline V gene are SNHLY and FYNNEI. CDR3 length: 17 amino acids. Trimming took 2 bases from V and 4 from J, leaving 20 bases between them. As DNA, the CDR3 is TGTGCCAGCAGTGAACAAACTACCTCTATTAAAATCTATGGCTACACCTTC. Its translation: CASSEQTTSIKIYGYTF.

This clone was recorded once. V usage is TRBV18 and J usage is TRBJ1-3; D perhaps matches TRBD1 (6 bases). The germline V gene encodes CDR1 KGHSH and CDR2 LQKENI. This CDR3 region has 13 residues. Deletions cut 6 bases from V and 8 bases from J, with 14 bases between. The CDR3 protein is CASSIGGPDTIYF. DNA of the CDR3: TGTGCCAGCTCCATTGGGGGCCCGGACACCATATATTTT.

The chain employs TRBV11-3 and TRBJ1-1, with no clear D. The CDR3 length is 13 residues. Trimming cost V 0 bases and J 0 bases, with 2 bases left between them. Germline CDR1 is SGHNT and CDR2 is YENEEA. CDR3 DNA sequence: TGTGCCAGCAGCTTAGAAGTGAACACTGAAGCTTTCTTT. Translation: CASSLEVNTEAFF.

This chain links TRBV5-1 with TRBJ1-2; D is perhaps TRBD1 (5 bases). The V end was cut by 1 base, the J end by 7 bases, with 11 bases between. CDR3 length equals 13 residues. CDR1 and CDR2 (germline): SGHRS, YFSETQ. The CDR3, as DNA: TGCGCCAGCAGCTTGACAGGAGACCTTGGCTACACCTTC. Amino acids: CASSLTGDLGYTF.

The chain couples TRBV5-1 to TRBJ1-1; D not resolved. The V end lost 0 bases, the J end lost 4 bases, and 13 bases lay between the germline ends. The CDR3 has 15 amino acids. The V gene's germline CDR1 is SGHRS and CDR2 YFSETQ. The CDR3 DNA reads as TGCGCCAGCAGCTTGGTAACCGGGAAGAGCACTGAAGCTTTCTTT. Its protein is CASSLVTGKSTEAFF.

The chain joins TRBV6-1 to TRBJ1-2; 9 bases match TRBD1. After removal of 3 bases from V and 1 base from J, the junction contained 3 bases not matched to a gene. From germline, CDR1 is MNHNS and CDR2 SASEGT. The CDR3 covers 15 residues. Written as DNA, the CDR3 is TGTGCCAGCAGTGACGGACAGGGGATTAACTATGGCTACACCTTC. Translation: CASSDGQGINYGYTF.

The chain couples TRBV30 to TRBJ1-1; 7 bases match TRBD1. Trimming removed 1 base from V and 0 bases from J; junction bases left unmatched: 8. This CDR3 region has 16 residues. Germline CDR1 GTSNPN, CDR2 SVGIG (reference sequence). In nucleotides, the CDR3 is TGTGCCTGGAGTGGGCAGGGGGGCATTTTGAACACTGAAGCTTTCTTT. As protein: CAWSGQGGILNTEAFF.

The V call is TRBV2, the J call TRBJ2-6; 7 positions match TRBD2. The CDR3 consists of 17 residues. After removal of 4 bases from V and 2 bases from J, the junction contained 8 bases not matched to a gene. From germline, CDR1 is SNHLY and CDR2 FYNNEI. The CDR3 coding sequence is TGTGCCAGCAGTGGCCGGGTTGCGGGGGCTGGGGCCAACGTCCTGACTTTC. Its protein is CASSGRVAGAGANVLTF.

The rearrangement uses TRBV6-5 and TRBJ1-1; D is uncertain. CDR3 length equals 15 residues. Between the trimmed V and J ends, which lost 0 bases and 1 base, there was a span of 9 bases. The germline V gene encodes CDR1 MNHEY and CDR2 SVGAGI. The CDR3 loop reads CASSYSRGGNTEAFF. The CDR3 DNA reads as TGTGCCAGCAGTTACTCGCGGGGAGGGAACACTGAAGCTTTCTTT.

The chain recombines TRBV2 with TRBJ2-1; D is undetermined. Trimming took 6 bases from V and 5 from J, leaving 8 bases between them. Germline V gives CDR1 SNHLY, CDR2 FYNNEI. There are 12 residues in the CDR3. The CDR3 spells CASRSYDNEQFF. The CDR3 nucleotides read TGTGCCAGCAGATCTTACGACAATGAGCAGTTCTTC.

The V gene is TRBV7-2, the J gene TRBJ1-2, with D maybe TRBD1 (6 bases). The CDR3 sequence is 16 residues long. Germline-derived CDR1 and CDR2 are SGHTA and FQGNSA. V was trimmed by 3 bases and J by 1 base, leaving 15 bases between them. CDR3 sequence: CASSFYRDTLNYGYTF. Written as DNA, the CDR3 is TGTGCCAGCAGCTTCTACCGGGACACACTTAACTATGGCTACACCTTC.

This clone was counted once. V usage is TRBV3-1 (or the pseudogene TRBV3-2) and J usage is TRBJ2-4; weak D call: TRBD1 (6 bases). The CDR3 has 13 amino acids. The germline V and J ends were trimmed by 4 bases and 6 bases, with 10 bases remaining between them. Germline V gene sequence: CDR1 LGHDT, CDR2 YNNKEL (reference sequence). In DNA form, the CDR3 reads TGTGCCAGCAGCCCGTCACAGGGAAACATTCAGTACTTC. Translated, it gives CASSPSQGNIQYF.

The CDR3 here is CASSLAGGGTAETQYF. The CDR3 DNA reads TGCGCCAGCAGCTTGGCGGGAGGGGGGACAGCGGAGACCCAGTACTTC. The V call is TRBV5-1, the J call TRBJ2-5; TRBD2 might be the D (8 bases). Germline CDR1 is SGHRS and CDR2 is YFSETQ. Trimming pared 0 bases from V and 5 bases from J, leaving 17 bases between. CDR3 length: 16 amino acids. The complete variable domain, with remaining parts taken from reference TRBV5-1 and TRBJ2-5, reads KAGVTQTPRYLIKTRGQQVTLSCSPISGHRSVSWYQQTPGQGLQFLFEYFSETQRNKGNFPGRFSGRQFSNSRSEMNVSTLELGDSALYLCASSLAGGGTAETQYFGPGTRLLVL.

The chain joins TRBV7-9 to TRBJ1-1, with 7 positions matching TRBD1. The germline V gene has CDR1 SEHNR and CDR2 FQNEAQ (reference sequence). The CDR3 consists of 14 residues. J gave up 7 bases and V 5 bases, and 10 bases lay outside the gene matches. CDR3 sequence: CASSRTGSMGEAFF. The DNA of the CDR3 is TGTGCCAGCAGCCGGACAGGTTCCATGGGTGAAGCTTTCTTT. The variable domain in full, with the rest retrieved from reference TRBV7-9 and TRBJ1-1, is DTGVSQNPRHKITKRGQNVTFRCDPISEHNRLYWYRQTLGQGPEFLTYFQNEAQLEKSRLLSDRFSAERPKGSFSTLEIQRTEQGDSAMYLCASSRTGSMGEAFFGQGTRLTVV.